The 31 T cell receptor beta chains reported below all come from one sample, sequenced in a study of cytomegalovirus exposure and HLA in healthy donors (dated by TCRdb to the late 2010s). The protocol used for the library was the immunoSEQ multiplex PCR assay. The multiplex PCR relied on a mix of 60 forward primers for TCR Vbeta segments and 13 reverse primers for TCR Jbeta segments. What TCRdb holds here is the immuneACCESS table cut down to in-frame rearrangements. Part of the clones is not present; checked against another copy, under half of the missing clones reflect an unresolved V gene, and the others are unexplained. Within this sample are 98,000 or so clones, with around 80% of them counted one time only. The biggest ten clones account for about a sixth of the sample. Sequenced input: PBMCs. Receptors originate from a man aged 55 to 70 in good health and CMV-seropositive.

This chain joins TRBV5-4 and TRBJ2-2; D is perhaps TRBD1 (5 bases). CDR1 SGHNT and CDR2 YYREEE come from the germline V gene (reference sequence). V was shortened by 4 bases and J by 6 bases, with 10 bases between the two germline ends. The CDR3 has 13 amino acids. The CDR3, as DNA: TGTGCCAGCAGCCTCCAGGGTCCCGGGGAGCTGTTTTTT. Translating it yields CASSLQGPGELFF.

This clone was detected only a few times. This chain uses TRBV7-3 with TRBJ2-2; no clear D. The CDR3 runs to 14 residues. CDR1 is SGHTA, CDR2 FQGTGA, per germline. V was pared by 3 bases and J by 2 bases, with 7 bases between. The CDR3 DNA sequence: TGTGCCAGCAGCTTCGTTAAAAACACCGGGGAGCTGTTTTTT. Residues: CASSFVKNTGELFF.

The table lists this clone with a few counts. This chain links TRBV12-5 with TRBJ1-6; 9 bases match TRBD1. J was trimmed by 14 bases and V by 5 bases; bases with no gene match: 10. Germline V gene lookup returns CDR1 LGHNT and CDR2 FRNRAP. The CDR3 consists of 14 residues. CDR3 in amino acids: CASGPGTGYGSLHF. As DNA, the CDR3 is TGTGCTAGTGGTCCCGGGACAGGGTATGGCTCCCTCCACTTT.

The chain uses TRBV11-1 and TRBJ2-5, with TRBD1 matching over 7 bases. J was trimmed by 5 bases and V by 1 base; bases with no gene match: 7. Germline V lookup: CDR1 SGHAT, CDR2 FQDESV (reference sequence). The CDR3 loop spans 15 amino acids. The CDR3 sequence: CASSLDPTGVETQYF. CDR3 in DNA: TGTGCCAGCAGCTTAGACCCTACAGGGGTGGAGACCCAGTACTTC.

This chain joins TRBV7-9 and TRBJ2-3; tentatively, D is TRBD2 (6 bases). V was trimmed by 5 bases and J by 6 bases, leaving 18 bases between them. Germline assignment: CDR1 SEHNR and CDR2 FQNEAQ (reference sequence). CDR3 length equals 15 residues. The CDR3 nucleotides are TGTGCCAGCAGCCCCAAGGGACTCCGGGGGGATACGCAGTATTTT. Amino acid sequence: CASSPKGLRGDTQYF.

The J gene is TRBJ1-5, the V gene TRBV6-7; D is unclear. TRBV6-7 is flagged as an ORF with uncertain function. V was trimmed by 7 bases and J by 8 bases, leaving 18 bases between them. The CDR3 sequence is 14 residues long. CDR3 nucleotide sequence: TGTGCCAGCACCTCAGATGGGAGGGAGGAGCCCCAGCATTTT. The encoded protein is CASTSDGREEPQHF.

The chain joins TRBV5-1 to TRBJ2-5; 7 nucleotides agree with TRBD2. Looked up from germline, CDR1 is SGHRS and CDR2 is YFSETQ. V shed 4 bases, J shed 1 base, and the junction held 10 bases outside the gene matches. There are 16 residues in the CDR3. The CDR3 is CASSPPGLAVQETQYF. For the CDR3, the DNA is TGCGCCAGCAGCCCCCCGGGCCTAGCGGTCCAAGAGACCCAGTACTTC.

The V and J genes are TRBV9 and TRBJ2-1; 11 bases map to TRBD2. The junction had 9 bases not matched to a gene; V was cut back by 0 bases and J by 7 bases. The CDR3 contains 17 residues. In germline, CDR1 is SGDLS, CDR2 YYNGEE. The CDR3 nucleotides are TGTGCCAGCAGCGTAGCGACTAGCGGGGTGGGACCGAATGAGCAGTTCTTC. Protein sequence: CASSVATSGVGPNEQFF. Combining the CDR3 with reference TRBV9 and TRBJ2-1 gives the whole variable domain DSGVTQTPKHLITATGQRVTLRCSPRSGDLSVYWYQQSLDQGLQFLIQYYNGEERAKGNILERFSAQQFPDLHSELNLSSLELGDSALYFCASSVATSGVGPNEQFFGPGTRLTVL.

V usage is TRBV27 and J usage is TRBJ2-5, with D uncertain. This CDR3 is built from 14 residues. CDR1 is MNHEY, CDR2 SMNVEV, per germline (reference sequence). The V and J ends lost 3 bases and 5 bases respectively, with 13 bases between them. As DNA, the CDR3 is TGTGCCAGCAGTTTGAGGCCGCATAGGGAGACCCAGTACTTC. Encoded protein: CASSLRPHRETQYF.

This clone came up once. This chain connects TRBV19 to TRBJ2-6, with TRBD1 identical over 9 bases. CDR1 is LNHDA, CDR2 SQIVND, per germline (reference sequence). V gave up 3 bases and J gave up 1 base; unmatched junction bases: 10. This CDR3 contains 19 residues. This chain's CDR3 is CASSIVVGQGPSGANVLTF. The DNA for the CDR3 is TGTGCCAGTAGTATCGTTGTGGGACAGGGTCCTTCTGGGGCCAACGTCCTGACTTTC.

The chain has TRBV29-1 and TRBJ1-5; perhaps TRBD1 as D (6 bases). Trimming removed 7 bases at V and 1 base at J, with 11 bases between. The CDR3 is made up of 13 amino acids. Germline V gene data show CDR1 as SQVTM and CDR2 as ANQGSEA. CDR3 DNA: TGCAGCGCATTGACAGGCAGCAATCAGCCCCAGCATTTT. Its translation: CSALTGSNQPQHF.

The genes are TRBV11-2 and TRBJ1-1; D perhaps matches TRBD1 (6 bases). CDR3 size: 12 residues. The V gene lost 5 bases and the J gene lost 10 bases, with 14 bases spanning the gap. CDR1 is SGHAT and CDR2 is FQNNGV in the germline V gene. The CDR3 DNA reads TGTGCCAGCAGCCTTACAGGGCTGGGAGCTTTCTTT. This translates into CASSLTGLGAFF.

This clone came up a few times. This chain connects TRBV6-1 to TRBJ1-5, with 7 bases that match TRBD1. V was pared by 7 bases and J by 4 bases, with 10 bases of the junction left unmatched. Germline loops: CDR1 MNHNS, CDR2 SASEGT. This CDR3 is built from 15 residues. CDR3 residues: CASTEGDSQNQPQHF. For the CDR3, the DNA is TGTGCCAGCACCGAGGGGGACAGTCAAAATCAGCCCCAGCATTTT.

The chain combines TRBV29-1 with TRBJ2-3; 7 nucleotides align to TRBD1. J was trimmed by 3 bases and V by 2 bases; bases with no gene match: 17. The germline CDR1 and CDR2 sequences are SQVTM and ANQGSEA. CDR3 size: 18 residues. CDR3 residues: CSVEPYGPVRGLTDTQYF. As DNA, the CDR3 is TGCAGCGTTGAACCCTACGGACCGGTTAGGGGGCTAACAGATACGCAGTATTTT.

The rearrangement joins TRBV28 to TRBJ2-7; 14 positions match TRBD2. V lost 4 bases to trimming and J lost 3 bases; unmatched junction nucleotides: 5. In germline, CDR1 is MDHEN, CDR2 SYDVKM. CDR3 length: 16 residues. CDR3 sequence (DNA): TGTGCCAGCAGTTCCCCAGGACTAGCGGGGGGCTACGAGCAGTACTTC. Protein product: CASSSPGLAGGYEQYF.

The rearrangement uses TRBV15 and TRBJ2-3, with no clear D. From germline, CDR1 is LNHNV and CDR2 YYDKDF (reference sequence). V dropped 3 bases and J dropped 0 bases, with 10 bases sitting between them. CDR3 length: 15 residues. Here the CDR3 reads CATSSLQVSTDTQYF. CDR3 in DNA: TGTGCCACCAGCAGTCTGCAGGTTAGCACAGATACGCAGTATTTT.

J is TRBJ1-1 and V is TRBV27, with a weak D call TRBD1 (5 bases). The CDR3 has 13 residues. CDR1 and CDR2 from the germline V gene are MNHEY and SMNVEV (reference sequence). Trimming cost V 1 base and J 8 bases, with 11 bases left between them. The CDR3 region has the DNA TGTGCCAGCAGTTTATGGGGACTGGGAGAAGCTTTCTTT. It encodes CASSLWGLGEAFF.

V and J are TRBV12-5 and TRBJ1-1; 7 bases agree with TRBD1. The trim removed 1 base at V and 5 bases at J, leaving 4 bases unmatched. Germline values: CDR1 LGHNT, CDR2 FRNRAP. The CDR3 is 14 amino acids. The chain's CDR3 is CASGLGGGWTEAFF. The CDR3 bases are TGTGCTAGTGGTTTGGGAGGGGGCTGGACTGAAGCTTTCTTT.

The V gene is TRBV30, the J gene TRBJ2-1; D remains ambiguous. This CDR3 has 16 residues. The germline V and J ends were trimmed by 0 bases and 0 bases, with 12 bases remaining between them. Looked up from germline, CDR1 is GTSNPN and CDR2 is SVGIG (reference sequence). The CDR3 DNA is TGTGCCTGGAGTGTACCAGGCATCAACTCCTACAATGAGCAGTTCTTC. Protein: CAWSVPGINSYNEQFF.

This chain uses TRBV19 with TRBJ2-7; D might be TRBD1 (6 bases). This CDR3 is built from 13 residues. Germline assignment: CDR1 LNHDA and CDR2 SQIVND (reference sequence). V shed 9 bases and J shed 3 bases, with 15 bases lying between them. The CDR3 region is CASSRTGNYEQYF. DNA of the CDR3: TGTGCCAGCTCCCGAACAGGGAACTACGAGCAGTACTTC. Combining the CDR3 with reference TRBV19 and TRBJ2-7 gives the whole variable domain DGGITQSPKYLFRKEGQNVTLSCEQNLNHDAMYWYRQDPGQGLRLIYYSQIVNDFQKGDIAEGYSVSREKKESFPLTVTSAQKNPTAFYLCASSRTGNYEQYFGPGTRLTVT.

The rearrangement uses TRBV5-1 and TRBJ2-3; 9 bases map to TRBD1. This CDR3 is 13 amino acids long. Trimming at V came to 6 bases and at J to 3 bases, leaving 2 bases not matched to a gene. The germline CDR1 and CDR2 sequences are SGHRS and YFSETQ. The CDR3 sequence is CASKGQGTDTQYF. The CDR3 coding sequence is TGCGCCAGCAAGGGACAGGGTACAGATACGCAGTATTTT.

The chain combines TRBV28 with TRBJ1-4; D may be TRBD1 (6 bases). The V gene lost 5 bases and the J gene lost 1 base, with 17 bases spanning the gap. This CDR3 spans 17 amino acids. Germline V gene data show CDR1 as MDHEN and CDR2 as SYDVKM. The CDR3 is CASSLQGFLKTNEKLFF. In DNA form, the CDR3 reads TGTGCCAGCAGTCTCCAGGGGTTTTTGAAAACTAATGAAAAACTGTTTTTT.

This chain connects TRBV9 to TRBJ1-6; a possible D gene is TRBD1 (5 bases). Germline V gene sequence: CDR1 SGDLS, CDR2 YYNGEE. The CDR3 loop spans 16 amino acids. The V end was cut by 0 bases, the J end by 7 bases, with 14 bases between. The CDR3 is CASSVGTGGTNSPLHF. The CDR3 bases are TGTGCCAGCAGCGTAGGGACCGGGGGGACGAATTCACCCCTCCACTTT.

The rearrangement links TRBV25-1 to TRBJ1-5; tentative D call: TRBD1 (6 bases). Per germline, CDR1 MGHDK and CDR2 SYGVNS. The CDR3 extends over 14 amino acids. V was clipped by 1 base and J by 5 bases, with 9 bases between them. The CDR3 sequence is CASSESRGDQPQHF. CDR3 DNA sequence: TGTGCCAGCAGTGAATCCAGGGGCGATCAGCCCCAGCATTTT.

The V call is TRBV5-1, the J call TRBJ2-5; 7 nucleotides align to TRBD1. The J call may not be correct, given that the DNA end is closer to TRBJ2-7. The CDR3 is 13 residues long. In germline, CDR1 is SGHRS, CDR2 YFSETQ. The CDR3 region has the DNA TGCGCCAGCACCCGGACAGGTACCTACGAGCAGTACTTC. Translating it yields CASTRTGTYEQYF.

The chain joins TRBV9 to TRBJ1-2; 8 bases fit TRBD1. This CDR3 is 14 amino acids long. Germline V gives CDR1 SGDLS, CDR2 YYNGEE. V was clipped by 0 bases and J by 7 bases; unmatched bases: 5. The CDR3 region is CASSVGAGGGGYTF. In DNA, the CDR3 is TGTGCCAGCAGCGTAGGGGCAGGGGGCGGTGGCTACACCTTC.

J is TRBJ1-1 and V is TRBV30; a possible D gene is TRBD1 (5 bases). This CDR3 is 13 amino acids long. V was cut by 4 bases and J by 1 base, with 10 bases left in between. CDR1 GTSNPN and CDR2 SVGIG come from the germline V gene (reference sequence). The DNA of the CDR3 is TGTGCCTGGATTTTGGGGCCGAACACTGAAGCTTTCTTT. Translated, it gives CAWILGPNTEAFF.

The sample holds a few counts of this clone. The chain employs TRBV11-3 and TRBJ2-2; 8 positions match TRBD1. This CDR3 has 15 amino acids. Per germline, CDR1 SGHNT and CDR2 YENEEA. Losses at the gene ends were 5 bases for V and 5 bases for J; bases not matched to a gene: 7. The CDR3 region is CASSKTGVSTGELFF. DNA of the CDR3: TGTGCCAGCAGCAAGACAGGGGTTTCAACCGGGGAGCTGTTTTTT.

The V call is TRBV23-1, the J call TRBJ1-5; 10 bases agree with TRBD1. TRBV23-1 is sorted into the ORF group, with uncertain function. V was pared by 3 bases and J by 1 base, with 6 bases of the junction left unmatched. The CDR3 length is 17 residues. CDR3 protein: CASSHLPGQGSNQPQHF. DNA for the CDR3: TGCGCCAGCAGTCACCTTCCGGGACAGGGGAGCAATCAGCCCCAGCATTTT.

V gene TRBV18 combines with J gene TRBJ2-5; D remains unclear. The CDR3 spans 12 residues. CDR1 KGHSH and CDR2 LQKENI come from the germline V gene. V gave up 3 bases and J gave up 2 bases, with 4 bases separating them. The CDR3 DNA reads as TGTGCCAGCTCACCCGTGCAAGAGACCCAGTACTTC. As protein: CASSPVQETQYF.

V gene TRBV6-5 combines with J gene TRBJ2-5; D gene unclear. The CDR3 contains 12 residues. The germline gives CDR1 MNHEY, CDR2 SVGAGI. V shed 5 bases and J shed 2 bases, with 6 bases lying between them. Written as DNA, the CDR3 is TGTGCCAGCAGTGACAATCAAGAGACCCAGTACTTC. It is translated as CASSDNQETQYF.